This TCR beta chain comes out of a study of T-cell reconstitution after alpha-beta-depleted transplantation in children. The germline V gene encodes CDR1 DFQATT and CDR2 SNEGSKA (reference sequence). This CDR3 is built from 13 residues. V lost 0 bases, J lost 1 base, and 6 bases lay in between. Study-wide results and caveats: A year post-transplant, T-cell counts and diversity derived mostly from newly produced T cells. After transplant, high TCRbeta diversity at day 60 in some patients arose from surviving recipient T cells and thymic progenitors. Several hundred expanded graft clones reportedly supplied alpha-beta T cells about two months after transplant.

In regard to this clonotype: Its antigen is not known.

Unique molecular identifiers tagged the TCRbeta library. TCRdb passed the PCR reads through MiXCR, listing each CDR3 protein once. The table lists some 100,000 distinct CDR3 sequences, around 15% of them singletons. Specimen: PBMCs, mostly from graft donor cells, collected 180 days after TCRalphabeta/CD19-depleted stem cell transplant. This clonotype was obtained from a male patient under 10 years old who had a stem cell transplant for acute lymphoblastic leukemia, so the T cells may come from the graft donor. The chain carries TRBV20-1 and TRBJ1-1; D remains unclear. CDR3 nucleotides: TGCAGTGCTAGAGATCTCAGGAACACTGAAGCTTTCTTT. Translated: CSARDLRNTEAFF.